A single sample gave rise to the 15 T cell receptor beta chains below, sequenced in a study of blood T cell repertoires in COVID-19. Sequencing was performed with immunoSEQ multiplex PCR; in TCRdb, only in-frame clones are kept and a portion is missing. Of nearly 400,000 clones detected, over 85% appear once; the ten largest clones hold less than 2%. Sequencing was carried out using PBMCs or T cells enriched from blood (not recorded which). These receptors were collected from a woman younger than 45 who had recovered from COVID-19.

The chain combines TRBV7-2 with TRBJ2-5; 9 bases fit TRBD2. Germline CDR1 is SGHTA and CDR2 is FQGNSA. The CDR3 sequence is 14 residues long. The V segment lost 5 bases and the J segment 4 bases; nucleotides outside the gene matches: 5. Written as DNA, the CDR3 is TGTGCCAGCAGCATTAGCGGGGGTATAGAGACCCAGTACTTC. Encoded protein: CASSISGGIETQYF.

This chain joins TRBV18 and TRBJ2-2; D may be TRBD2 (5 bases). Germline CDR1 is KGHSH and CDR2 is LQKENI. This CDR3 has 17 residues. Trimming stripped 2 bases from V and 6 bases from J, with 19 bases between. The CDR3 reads CASSPSEVGVGAGELFF. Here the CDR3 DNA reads TGTGCCAGCTCACCATCGGAGGTTGGGGTTGGCGCCGGGGAGCTGTTTTTT.

For the CDR3, the DNA is TGTGCCAGCAGCAGAGACCGGGACAGAGTAAATCAGCCCCAGCATTTT. It codes for CASSRDRDRVNQPQHF. This chain joins TRBV7-8 and TRBJ1-5; TRBD1 agrees at 7 bases. V trimming: 5 bases; J trimming: 4 bases; junction bases outside the gene matches: 11. This CDR3 contains 16 residues. From germline, CDR1 is SGHVS and CDR2 FQNEAQ.

CDR3: CASSITGTGLYNEQFF. CDR3 coding DNA: TGTGCCAGCAGCATAACCGGGACAGGACTTTACAATGAGCAGTTCTTC. The chain carries TRBV5-4 and TRBJ2-1; 8 bases agree with TRBD1. V lost 4 bases to trimming and J lost 4 bases; unmatched junction nucleotides: 10. This CDR3 has 16 residues. Germline CDR1 is SGHNT and CDR2 is YYREEE (reference sequence).

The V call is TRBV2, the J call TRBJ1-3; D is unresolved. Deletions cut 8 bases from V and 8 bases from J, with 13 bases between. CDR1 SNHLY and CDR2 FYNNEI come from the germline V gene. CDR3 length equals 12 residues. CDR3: CASRGGLDTIYF. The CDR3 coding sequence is TGTGCCAGCCGTGGAGGTTTGGACACCATATATTTT. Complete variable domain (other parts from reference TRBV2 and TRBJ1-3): EPEVTQTPSHQVTQMGQEVILRCVPISNHLYFYWYRQILGQKVEFLVSFYNNEISEKSEIFDDQFSVERPDGSNFTLKIRSTKLEDSAMYFCASRGGLDTIYFGEGSWLTVV.

CDR3 bases: TGTGCCAGCAGCTTAGGTGACAGAGTAAAAGAGACCCAGTACTTC. It yields the protein CASSLGDRVKETQYF. The V call is TRBV7-9, the J call TRBJ2-5, with D possibly TRBD1 on 5 matching bases. V was clipped by 1 base and J by 3 bases, with 12 bases between them. The germline V gene has CDR1 SEHNR and CDR2 FQNEAQ (reference sequence). CDR3 length: 15 residues.

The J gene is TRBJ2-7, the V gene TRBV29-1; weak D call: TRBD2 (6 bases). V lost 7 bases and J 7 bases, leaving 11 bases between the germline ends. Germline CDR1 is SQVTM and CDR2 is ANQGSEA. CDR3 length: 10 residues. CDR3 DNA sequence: TGCAGCGCCGGGACTCAAGAGCAGTACTTC. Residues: CSAGTQEQYF.

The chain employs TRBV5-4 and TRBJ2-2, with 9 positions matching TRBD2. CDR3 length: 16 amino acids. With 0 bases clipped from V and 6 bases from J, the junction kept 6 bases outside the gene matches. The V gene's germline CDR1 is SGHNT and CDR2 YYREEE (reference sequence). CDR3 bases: TGTGCCAGCAGCTTGGATGGGACTAGCATCGCCGGGGAGCTGTTTTTT. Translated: CASSLDGTSIAGELFF.

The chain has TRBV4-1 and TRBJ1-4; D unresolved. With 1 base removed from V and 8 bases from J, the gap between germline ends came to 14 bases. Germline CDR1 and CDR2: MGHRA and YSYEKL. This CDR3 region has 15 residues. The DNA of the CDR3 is TGCGCCAGCAGCCAAGTTGAGCGCCCGTACGAAAAACTGTTTTTT. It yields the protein CASSQVERPYEKLFF.

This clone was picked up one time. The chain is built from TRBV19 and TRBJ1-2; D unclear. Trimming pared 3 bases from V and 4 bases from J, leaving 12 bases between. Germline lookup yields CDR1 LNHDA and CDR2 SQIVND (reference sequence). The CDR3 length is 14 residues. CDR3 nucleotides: TGTGCCAGTAGTATCGTAGAGGGTCGCTATGGCTACACCTTC. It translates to CASSIVEGRYGYTF.

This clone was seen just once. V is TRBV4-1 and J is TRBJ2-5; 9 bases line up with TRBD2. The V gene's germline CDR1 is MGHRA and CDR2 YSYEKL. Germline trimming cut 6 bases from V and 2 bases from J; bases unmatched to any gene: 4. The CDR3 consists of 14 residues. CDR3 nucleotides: TGCGCCAGCAGGGCTAGCGGGACACAAGAGACCCAGTACTTC. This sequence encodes CASRASGTQETQYF.

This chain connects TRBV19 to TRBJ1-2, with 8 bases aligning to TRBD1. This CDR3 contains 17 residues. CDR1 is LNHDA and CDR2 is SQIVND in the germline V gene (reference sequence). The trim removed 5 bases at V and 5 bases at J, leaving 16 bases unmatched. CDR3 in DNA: TGTGCCAGTAGTGCCATCCCCTCCCAGGGGGCAAGTTATGGCTACACCTTC. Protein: CASSAIPSQGASYGYTF. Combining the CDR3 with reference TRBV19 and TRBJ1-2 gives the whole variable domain DGGITQSPKYLFRKEGQNVTLSCEQNLNHDAMYWYRQDPGQGLRLIYYSQIVNDFQKGDIAEGYSVSREKKESFPLTVTSAQKNPTAFYLCASSAIPSQGASYGYTFGSGTRLTVV.

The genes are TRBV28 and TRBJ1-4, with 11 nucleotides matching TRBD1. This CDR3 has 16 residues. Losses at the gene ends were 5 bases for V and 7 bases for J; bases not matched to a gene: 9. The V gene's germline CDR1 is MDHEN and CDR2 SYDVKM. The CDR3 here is CASSPNPGTGGEKLFF. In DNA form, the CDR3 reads TGTGCCAGCAGTCCCAACCCCGGGACAGGGGGTGAAAAACTGTTTTTT.

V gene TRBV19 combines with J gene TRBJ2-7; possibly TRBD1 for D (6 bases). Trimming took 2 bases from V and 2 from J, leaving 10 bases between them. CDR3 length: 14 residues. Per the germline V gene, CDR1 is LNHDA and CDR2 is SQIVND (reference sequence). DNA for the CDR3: TGTGCCAGTAGTATAAGGAAGGGGGCCTACGAGCAGTACTTC. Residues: CASSIRKGAYEQYF. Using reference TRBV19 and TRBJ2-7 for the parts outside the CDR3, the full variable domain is DGGITQSPKYLFRKEGQNVTLSCEQNLNHDAMYWYRQDPGQGLRLIYYSQIVNDFQKGDIAEGYSVSREKKESFPLTVTSAQKNPTAFYLCASSIRKGAYEQYFGPGTRLTVT.

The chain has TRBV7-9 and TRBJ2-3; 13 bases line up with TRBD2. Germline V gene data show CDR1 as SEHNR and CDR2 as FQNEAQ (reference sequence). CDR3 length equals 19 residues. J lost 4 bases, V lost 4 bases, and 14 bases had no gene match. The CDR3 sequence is CASSSDRTSGSHLADTQYF. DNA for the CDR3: TGTGCCAGCAGCTCAGACAGGACTAGCGGGAGCCACCTGGCAGATACGCAGTATTTT. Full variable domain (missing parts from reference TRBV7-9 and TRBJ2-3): DTGVSQNPRHKITKRGQNVTFRCDPISEHNRLYWYRQTLGQGPEFLTYFQNEAQLEKSRLLSDRFSAERPKGSFSTLEIQRTEQGDSAMYLCASSSDRTSGSHLADTQYFGPGTRLTVL.